This passage covers 11 T cell receptor beta chains from one sample sequenced in a study of blood T cell repertoires in COVID-19 (dated by TCRdb to about 2020). Libraries were built with the immunoSEQ multiplex PCR assay. TCRdb retrieved this table from immuneACCESS and kept in-frame rearrangements only. Not all clones are present; in checked studies, unresolved V genes account for under half, and no reason is known for the remainder. Present in this sample are some 150,000 clones, 83% of which were seen just once. The ten largest make up around 4.3% of the sample. Sequencing used PBMCs or T cells enriched from blood (not recorded which). These receptors originate from a woman between 45 and 60 years old who had recovered from COVID-19.

The chain has TRBV28 and TRBJ1-6, with TRBD1 identical over 10 bases. V lost 2 bases, J lost 6 bases, and 1 base stayed unmatched. The germline V gene encodes CDR1 MDHEN and CDR2 SYDVKM. The CDR3 loop spans 15 amino acids. The CDR3 DNA sequence: TGTGCCAGCAGTTTAGGGACAGGGGCTAATTCACCCCTCCACTTT. Amino acids: CASSLGTGANSPLHF.

The J gene is TRBJ1-5, the V gene TRBV7-8, with 8 bases fitting TRBD1. V trimming: 3 bases; J trimming: 3 bases; junction bases outside the gene matches: 7. The germline CDR1 and CDR2 sequences are SGHVS and FQNEAQ. The CDR3 length is 16 residues. CDR3: CASSFSGQGNNQPQHF. The CDR3, as DNA: TGTGCCAGCAGCTTTTCTGGACAGGGTAACAATCAGCCCCAGCATTTT.

The chain employs TRBV30 and TRBJ2-1; TRBD2 matches 9 bases. From germline, CDR1 is GTSNPN and CDR2 SVGIG (reference sequence). This CDR3 has 13 amino acids. V was pared by 2 bases and J by 8 bases, with 4 bases of the junction left unmatched. CDR3 bases: TGTGCCTGGAGTCGGCGGGGGGGCGATGAGCAGTTCTTC. Translating it yields CAWSRRGGDEQFF.

The chain recombines TRBV5-8 with TRBJ2-6; no firm D call. The CDR3 sequence is 15 residues long. V was shortened by 0 bases and J by 0 bases, with 4 bases between the two germline ends. The germline CDR1 and CDR2 sequences are SGHTS and YDEGEE. This CDR3 is CASSLVISGANVLTF. The CDR3 DNA reads TGTGCCAGCAGCTTGGTCATCTCTGGGGCCAACGTCCTGACTTTC.

The sample holds a few counts of this clone. The chain has TRBV18 and TRBJ1-4, with D perhaps TRBD1 (5 bases). This CDR3 has 14 residues. Germline assignment: CDR1 KGHSH and CDR2 LQKENI. The V end lost 3 bases, the J end lost 7 bases, and 12 bases lay between the germline ends. The CDR3: CASSPPGGGEKLFF. CDR3 in DNA: TGTGCCAGCTCACCCCCGGGGGGGGGTGAAAAACTGTTTTTT.

The chain has TRBV18 and TRBJ2-5; D might be TRBD1 (5 bases). The germline CDR1 and CDR2 sequences are KGHSH and LQKENI. The V and J ends lost 3 bases and 1 base respectively, with 9 bases between them. The CDR3 totals 14 residues. The CDR3 spells CASSPWQGQETQYF. CDR3 nucleotide sequence: TGTGCCAGCTCACCTTGGCAGGGCCAAGAGACCCAGTACTTC. The full variable domain, completed using reference TRBV18 and TRBJ2-5, is NAGVMQNPRHLVRRRGQEARLRCSPMKGHSHVYWYRQLPEEGLKFMVYLQKENIIDESGMPKERFSAEFPKEGPSILRIQQVVRGDSAAYFCASSPWQGQETQYFGPGTRLLVL.

The gene calls are TRBV30 and TRBJ1-1; no clear D gene. Trimming pared 0 bases from V and 1 base from J, leaving 9 bases between. Germline loops: CDR1 GTSNPN, CDR2 SVGIG (reference sequence). The CDR3 contains 14 residues. The CDR3 reads CAWSVTTQNTEAFF. In nucleotides, the CDR3 is TGTGCCTGGAGTGTAACGACACAGAACACTGAAGCTTTCTTT.

J is TRBJ1-2 and V is TRBV30; 8 nucleotides agree with TRBD1. The CDR3 contains 14 residues. Germline CDR1 reads GTSNPN; CDR2 reads SVGIG (reference sequence). The ends lost 3 bases at V and 8 bases at J; junction bases unmatched: 11. The CDR3 sequence is CAWRTEQGGVGYTF. The CDR3 DNA sequence: TGTGCCTGGAGGACCGAACAGGGGGGAGTGGGCTACACCTTC.

This clone was found a few times. The chain couples TRBV7-9 to TRBJ2-1; D remains unclear. The CDR3 contains 15 residues. The germline V gene encodes CDR1 SEHNR and CDR2 FQNEAQ (reference sequence). The V end was cut by 4 bases, the J end by 2 bases, with 12 bases between. The CDR3 nucleotides are TGTGCCAGCAGCTCCCCCCAGGCGACCTACAATGAGCAGTTCTTC. Amino acids: CASSSPQATYNEQFF. Variable domain in full (rest from reference TRBV7-9 and TRBJ2-1): DTGVSQNPRHKITKRGQNVTFRCDPISEHNRLYWYRQTLGQGPEFLTYFQNEAQLEKSRLLSDRFSAERPKGSFSTLEIQRTEQGDSAMYLCASSSPQATYNEQFFGPGTRLTVL.

This rearrangement joins TRBV7-2 to TRBJ2-3, with 11 bases identical to TRBD2. V trimming: 4 bases; J trimming: 2 bases; junction bases outside the gene matches: 5. The germline V gene encodes CDR1 SGHTA and CDR2 FQGNSA. This CDR3 is built from 16 residues. The CDR3 nucleotides read TGTGCCAGCAGCTCCCCTAGCGGGGGGTCCACAGATACGCAGTATTTT. It encodes CASSSPSGGSTDTQYF.

The V gene is TRBV10-3, the J gene TRBJ1-2, with a tentative D call TRBD1 (5 bases). The V end lost 3 bases, the J end lost 2 bases, and 13 bases lay between the germline ends. Germline values: CDR1 ENHRY, CDR2 SYGVKD. CDR3 length: 15 residues. The CDR3 here is CAISDSGVPNYGYTF. CDR3 DNA sequence: TGTGCCATCAGTGATTCGGGGGTACCCAACTATGGCTACACCTTC.